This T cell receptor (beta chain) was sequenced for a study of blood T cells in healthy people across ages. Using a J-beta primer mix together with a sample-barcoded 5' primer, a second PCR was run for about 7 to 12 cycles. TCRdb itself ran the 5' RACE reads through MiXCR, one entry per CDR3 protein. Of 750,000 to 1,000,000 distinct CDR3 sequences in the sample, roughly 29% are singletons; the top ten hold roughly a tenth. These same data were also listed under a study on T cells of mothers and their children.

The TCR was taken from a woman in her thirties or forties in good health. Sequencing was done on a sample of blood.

The CDR3 here is CASFDGTGRNEQYF. In nucleotides, the CDR3 is TGTGCCAGCTTCGACGGGACAGGGCGGAACGAGCAGTACTTC. The J gene is TRBJ2-7, the V gene TRBV28; 9 bases map to TRBD1. The CDR3 sequence is 14 residues long. V gave up 8 bases and J gave up 5 bases; unmatched junction bases: 10. Germline V CDR1 and CDR2: MDHEN, SYDVKM.